The T cell receptor beta chain described here comes from a study of cytomegalovirus exposure and HLA in healthy donors. Study-wide results and limits: 16,951 TCR beta sequences were associated with HLA alleles at 0.05 false discovery rate in a later analysis.

Notes on this clone: Antigen: not known.

Primers: 60 Vbeta forward and 13 Jbeta reverse. Using immunoSEQ multiplex PCR, the repertoire was profiled, and TCRdb retains in-frame clones only, with some absent. Of over 150,000 clones detected, more than 60% appear once; the ten largest clones hold over 3%. These donors, healthy bone marrow donors, were studied. These donors counted as nominally healthy when sampled, but unrecorded immune exposures were likely. Germline trimming cut 0 bases from V and 12 bases from J; bases unmatched to any gene: 9. This CDR3 region has 15 residues. The germline V gene encodes CDR1 SGHTA and CDR2 FQGTGA. The chain is built from TRBV7-3 and TRBJ2-4, with 9 bases aligning to TRBD2. The receptor was derived from a woman in her 50s in good health and CMV-seropositive. What was sequenced was PBMCs. CDR3 sequence reads: CASSLTGSAGGSQYF. CDR3 nucleotide sequence: TGTGCCAGCAGCTTAACAGGGTCCGCGGGGGGGAGTCAGTACTTC.